This T cell receptor beta chain was observed in a study of cytomegalovirus exposure and HLA in healthy donors. CDR1 is LGHNA and CDR2 is YSLEER in the germline V gene. CDR3 length: 15 residues. The germline V and J ends were trimmed by 0 bases and 2 bases, with 11 bases remaining between them. Repertoires were generated with immunoSEQ multiplex PCR, while TCRdb's copy carries only in-frame clones and drops some. The sample includes more than 90,000 clones, about 91% of them seen just once. This TCR was recovered from a man younger than 30 in good health and CMV-seronegative. J is TRBJ2-7 and V is TRBV4-3; no firm D call. The material sequenced was PBMCs. CDR3: CASSQDLGGTYEQYF. CDR3 DNA: TGCGCCAGCAGCCAAGATCTTGGCGGAACCTACGAGCAGTACTTC.